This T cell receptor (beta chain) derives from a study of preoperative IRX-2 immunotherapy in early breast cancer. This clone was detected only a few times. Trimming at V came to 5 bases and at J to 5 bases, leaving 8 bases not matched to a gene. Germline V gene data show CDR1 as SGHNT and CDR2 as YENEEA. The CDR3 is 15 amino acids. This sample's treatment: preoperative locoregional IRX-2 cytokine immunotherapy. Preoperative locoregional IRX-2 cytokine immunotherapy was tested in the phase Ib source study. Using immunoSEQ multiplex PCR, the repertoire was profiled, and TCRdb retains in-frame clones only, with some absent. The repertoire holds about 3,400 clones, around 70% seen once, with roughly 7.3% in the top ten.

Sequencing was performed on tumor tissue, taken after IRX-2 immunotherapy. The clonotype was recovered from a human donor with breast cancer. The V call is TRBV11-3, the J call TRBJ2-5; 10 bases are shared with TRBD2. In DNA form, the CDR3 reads TGTGCCAGCAGCACTAGCGGGATCTTGAGGGAGACCCAGTACTTC. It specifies CASSTSGILRETQYF.